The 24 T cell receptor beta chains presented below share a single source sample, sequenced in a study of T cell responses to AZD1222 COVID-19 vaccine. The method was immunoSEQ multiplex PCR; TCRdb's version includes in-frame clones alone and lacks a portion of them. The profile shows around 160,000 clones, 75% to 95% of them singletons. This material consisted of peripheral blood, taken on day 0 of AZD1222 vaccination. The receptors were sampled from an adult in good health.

DNA for the CDR3: TGCGCCAGCAGCTTGGGAGGCGGGGGACAGAACACTGAAGCTTTCTTT. Translation: CASSLGGGGQNTEAFF. The chain links TRBV5-1 to TRBJ1-1; a weak D match, TRBD1 (6 bases). The CDR3 is 16 amino acids. Germline values: CDR1 SGHRS, CDR2 YFSETQ. The V end lost 0 bases, the J end lost 1 base, and 13 bases lay between the germline ends.

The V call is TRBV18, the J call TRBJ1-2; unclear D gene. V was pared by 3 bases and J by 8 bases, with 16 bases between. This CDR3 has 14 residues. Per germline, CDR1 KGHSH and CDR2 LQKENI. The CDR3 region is CASSPDGRDVGYTF. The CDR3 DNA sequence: TGTGCCAGCTCACCTGATGGGAGGGATGTGGGCTACACCTTC.

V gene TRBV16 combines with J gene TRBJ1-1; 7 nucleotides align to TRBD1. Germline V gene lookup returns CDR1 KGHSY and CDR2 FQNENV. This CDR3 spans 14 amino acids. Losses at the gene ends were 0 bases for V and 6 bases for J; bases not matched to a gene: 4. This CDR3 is CASSQSQGVAEAFF. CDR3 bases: TGTGCCAGCAGCCAATCCCAGGGGGTAGCTGAAGCTTTCTTT.

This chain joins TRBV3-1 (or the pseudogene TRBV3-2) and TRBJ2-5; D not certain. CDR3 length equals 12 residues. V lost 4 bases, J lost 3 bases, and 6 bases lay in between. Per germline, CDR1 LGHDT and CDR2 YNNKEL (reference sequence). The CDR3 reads CASSRIKETQYF. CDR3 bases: TGTGCCAGCAGCCGAATCAAAGAGACCCAGTACTTC.

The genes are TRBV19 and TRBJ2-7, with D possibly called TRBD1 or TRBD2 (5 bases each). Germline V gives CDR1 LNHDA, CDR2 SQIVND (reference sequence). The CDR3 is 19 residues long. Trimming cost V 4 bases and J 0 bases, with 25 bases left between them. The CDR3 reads CASSTRTGTRFGNSYEQYF. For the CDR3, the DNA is TGTGCCAGTAGTACGCGTACCGGGACCAGGTTCGGAAACTCCTACGAGCAGTACTTC.

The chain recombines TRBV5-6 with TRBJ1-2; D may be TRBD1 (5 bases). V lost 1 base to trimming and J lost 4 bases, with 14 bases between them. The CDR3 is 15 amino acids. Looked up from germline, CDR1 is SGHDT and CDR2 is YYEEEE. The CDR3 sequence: CASSLKGRDLYGYTF. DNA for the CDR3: TGTGCCAGCAGCTTGAAAGGGCGGGACCTCTATGGCTACACCTTC.

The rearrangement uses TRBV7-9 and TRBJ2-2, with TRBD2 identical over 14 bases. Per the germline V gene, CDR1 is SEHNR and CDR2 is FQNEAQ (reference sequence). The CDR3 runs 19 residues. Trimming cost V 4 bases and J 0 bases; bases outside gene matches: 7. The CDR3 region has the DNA TGTGCCAGCAGCTCCATCCTGACTAGCGGGAGGGCGAACACCGGGGAGCTGTTTTTT. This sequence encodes CASSSILTSGRANTGELFF.

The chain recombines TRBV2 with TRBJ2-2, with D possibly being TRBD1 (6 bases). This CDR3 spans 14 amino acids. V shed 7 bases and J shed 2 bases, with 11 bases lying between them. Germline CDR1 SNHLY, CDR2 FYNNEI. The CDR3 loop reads CASKGTSNTGELFF. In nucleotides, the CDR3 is TGTGCCAGCAAAGGGACAAGTAACACCGGGGAGCTGTTTTTT.

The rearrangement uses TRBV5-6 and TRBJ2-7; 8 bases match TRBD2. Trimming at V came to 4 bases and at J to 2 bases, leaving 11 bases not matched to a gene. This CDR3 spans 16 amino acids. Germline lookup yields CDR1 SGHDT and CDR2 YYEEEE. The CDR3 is CASSPSWGLDTYEQYF. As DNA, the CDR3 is TGTGCCAGCAGCCCGTCCTGGGGACTAGATACCTACGAGCAGTACTTC.

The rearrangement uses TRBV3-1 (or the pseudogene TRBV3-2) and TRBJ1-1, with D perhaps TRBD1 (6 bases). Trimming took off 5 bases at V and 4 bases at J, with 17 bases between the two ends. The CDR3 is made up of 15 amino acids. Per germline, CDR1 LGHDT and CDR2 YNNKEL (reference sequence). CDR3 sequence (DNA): TGTGCCAGCAGCTCTTCAGGGGTCTGGGCCACTGAAGCTTTCTTT. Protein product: CASSSSGVWATEAFF.

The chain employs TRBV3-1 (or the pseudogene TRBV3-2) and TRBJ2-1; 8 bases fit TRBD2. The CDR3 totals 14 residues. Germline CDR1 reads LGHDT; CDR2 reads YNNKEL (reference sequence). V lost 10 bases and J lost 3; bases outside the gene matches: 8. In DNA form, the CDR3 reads TGTGCCATCCCCCGGGGGGGCTACTACAATGAGCAGTTCTTC. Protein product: CAIPRGGYYNEQFF.

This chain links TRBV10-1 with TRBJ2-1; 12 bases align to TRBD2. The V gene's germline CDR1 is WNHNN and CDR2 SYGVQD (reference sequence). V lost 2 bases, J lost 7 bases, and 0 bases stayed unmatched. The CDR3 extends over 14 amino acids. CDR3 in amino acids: CASSEGLAGNEQFF. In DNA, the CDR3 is TGCGCCAGCAGTGAGGGACTAGCGGGAAATGAGCAGTTCTTC.

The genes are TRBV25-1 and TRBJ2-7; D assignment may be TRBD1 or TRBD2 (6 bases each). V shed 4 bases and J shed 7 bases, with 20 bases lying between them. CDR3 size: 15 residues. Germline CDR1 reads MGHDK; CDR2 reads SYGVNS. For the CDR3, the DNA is TGTGCCAGCAGTGCAACGGTAGGGGGGTTAAGTGAGCAGTACTTC. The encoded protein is CASSATVGGLSEQYF.

The CDR3 spells CASSLDPGTGRSNYGYTF. As DNA, the CDR3 is TGTGCCAGCAGCTTAGATCCCGGGACAGGGAGGTCTAACTATGGCTACACCTTC. The V call is TRBV7-2, the J call TRBJ1-2; TRBD1 matches 9 bases. CDR3 size: 18 residues. The V gene end was trimmed by 1 base and the J gene end by 0 bases; junction bases not matched to a gene: 9. Looked up from germline, CDR1 is SGHTA and CDR2 is FQGNSA.

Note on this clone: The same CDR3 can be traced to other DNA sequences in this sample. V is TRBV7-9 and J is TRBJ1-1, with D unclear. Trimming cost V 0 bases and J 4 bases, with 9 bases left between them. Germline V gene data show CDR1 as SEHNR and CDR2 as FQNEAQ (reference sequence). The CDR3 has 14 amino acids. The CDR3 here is CASSLALGGTEAFF. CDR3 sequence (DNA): TGTGCCAGCAGCTTAGCGCTGGGTGGCACTGAAGCTTTCTTT.

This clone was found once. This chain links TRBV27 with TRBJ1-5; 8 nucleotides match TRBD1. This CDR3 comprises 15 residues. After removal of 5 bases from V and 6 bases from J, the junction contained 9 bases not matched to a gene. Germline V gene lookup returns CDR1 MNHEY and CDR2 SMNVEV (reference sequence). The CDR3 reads CASSHAGGAGQPQHF. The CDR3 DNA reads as TGTGCCAGCAGTCATGCAGGGGGCGCTGGTCAGCCCCAGCATTTT.

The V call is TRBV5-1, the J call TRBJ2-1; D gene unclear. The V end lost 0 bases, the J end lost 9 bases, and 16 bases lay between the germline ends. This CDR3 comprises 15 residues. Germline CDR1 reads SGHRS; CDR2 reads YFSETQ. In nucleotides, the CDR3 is TGCGCCAGCAGCTTGGTGAGGCAATCTTCCGGTGAGCAGTTCTTC. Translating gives CASSLVRQSSGEQFF.

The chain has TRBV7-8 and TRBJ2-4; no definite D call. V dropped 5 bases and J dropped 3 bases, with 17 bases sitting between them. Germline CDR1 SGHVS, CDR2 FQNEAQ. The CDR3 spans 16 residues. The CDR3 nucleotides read TGTGCCAGCAGCCCATCCGGGTCGCAGTACAAAAACATTCAGTACTTC. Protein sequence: CASSPSGSQYKNIQYF.

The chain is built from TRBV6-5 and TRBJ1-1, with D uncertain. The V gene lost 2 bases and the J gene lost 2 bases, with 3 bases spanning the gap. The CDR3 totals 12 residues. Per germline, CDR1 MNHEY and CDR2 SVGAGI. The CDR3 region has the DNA TGTGCCAGCAGTTACCCTAACACTGAAGCTTTCTTT. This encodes CASSYPNTEAFF.

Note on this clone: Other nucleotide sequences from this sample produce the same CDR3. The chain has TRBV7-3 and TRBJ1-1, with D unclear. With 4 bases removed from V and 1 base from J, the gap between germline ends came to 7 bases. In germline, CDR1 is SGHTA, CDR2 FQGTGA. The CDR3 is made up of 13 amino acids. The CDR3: CASSSGRNTEAFF. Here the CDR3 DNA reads TGTGCCAGCAGCTCCGGGCGGAACACTGAAGCTTTCTTT.

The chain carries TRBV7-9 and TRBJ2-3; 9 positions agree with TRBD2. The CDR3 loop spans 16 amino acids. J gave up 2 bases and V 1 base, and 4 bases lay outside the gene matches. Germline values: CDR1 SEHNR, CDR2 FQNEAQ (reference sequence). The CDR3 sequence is CASSLVSGGITDTQYF. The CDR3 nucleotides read TGTGCCAGCAGCTTAGTTAGCGGGGGAATCACAGATACGCAGTATTTT.

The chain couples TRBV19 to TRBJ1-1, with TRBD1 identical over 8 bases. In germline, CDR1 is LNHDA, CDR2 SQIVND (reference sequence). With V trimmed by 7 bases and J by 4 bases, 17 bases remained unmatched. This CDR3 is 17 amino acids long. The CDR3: CASTRQGNRGRGTEAFF. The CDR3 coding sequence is TGTGCCAGTACCCGACAGGGGAACAGGGGAAGAGGCACTGAAGCTTTCTTT.

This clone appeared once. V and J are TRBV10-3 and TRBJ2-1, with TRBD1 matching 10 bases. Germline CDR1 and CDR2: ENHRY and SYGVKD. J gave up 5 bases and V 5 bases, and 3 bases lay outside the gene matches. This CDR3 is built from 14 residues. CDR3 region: CAISTGQGDNEQFF. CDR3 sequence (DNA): TGTGCCATCAGTACCGGACAGGGGGACAATGAGCAGTTCTTC.

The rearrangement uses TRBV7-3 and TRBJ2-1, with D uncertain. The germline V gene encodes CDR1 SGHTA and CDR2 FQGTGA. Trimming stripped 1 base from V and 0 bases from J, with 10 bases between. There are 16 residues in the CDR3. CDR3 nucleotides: TGTGCCAGCAGCTTAAAGGGTAAGAACTCCTACAATGAGCAGTTCTTC. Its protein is CASSLKGKNSYNEQFF.